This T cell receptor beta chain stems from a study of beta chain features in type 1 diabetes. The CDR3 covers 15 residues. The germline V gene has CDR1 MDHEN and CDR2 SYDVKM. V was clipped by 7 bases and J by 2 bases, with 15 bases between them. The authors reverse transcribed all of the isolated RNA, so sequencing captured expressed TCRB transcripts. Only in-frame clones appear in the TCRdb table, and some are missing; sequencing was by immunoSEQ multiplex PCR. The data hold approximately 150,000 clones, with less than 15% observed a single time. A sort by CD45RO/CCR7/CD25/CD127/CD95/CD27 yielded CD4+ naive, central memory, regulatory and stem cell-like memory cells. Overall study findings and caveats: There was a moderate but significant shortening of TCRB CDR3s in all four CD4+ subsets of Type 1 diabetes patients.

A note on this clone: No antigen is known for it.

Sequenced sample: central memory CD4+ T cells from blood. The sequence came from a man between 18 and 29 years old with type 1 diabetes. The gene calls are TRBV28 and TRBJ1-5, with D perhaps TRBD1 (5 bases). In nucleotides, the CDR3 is TGTGCCAGCACATCTTCCTGGGGGGGCAATCAGCCCCAGCATTTT. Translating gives CASTSSWGGNQPQHF.